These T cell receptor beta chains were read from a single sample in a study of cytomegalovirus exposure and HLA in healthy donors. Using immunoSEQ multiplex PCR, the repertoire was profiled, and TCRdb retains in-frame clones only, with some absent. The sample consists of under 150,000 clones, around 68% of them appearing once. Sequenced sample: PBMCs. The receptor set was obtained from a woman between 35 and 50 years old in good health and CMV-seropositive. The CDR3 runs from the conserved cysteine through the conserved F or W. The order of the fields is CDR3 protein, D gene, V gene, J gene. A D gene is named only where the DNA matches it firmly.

CDR3 protein: CASSIELGRGYTF
D gene: NA
V gene: TRBV19
J gene: TRBJ1-2

CDR3 protein: CASSLNSMNTEAFF
D gene: NA
V gene: TRBV7-9
J gene: TRBJ1-1

CDR3 protein: CSAAGRFQETQYF
D gene: NA
V gene: TRBV29-1
J gene: TRBJ2-5

CDR3 protein: CASNPSGGSAYEQYF
D gene: TRBD2
V gene: TRBV9
J gene: TRBJ2-7

CDR3 protein: CASTTGGGGVDTQYF
D gene: TRBD2
V gene: TRBV7-8
J gene: TRBJ2-3

CDR3 protein: CSVERRGIGKLYEQYF
D gene: NA
V gene: TRBV29-1
J gene: TRBJ2-7

CDR3 protein: CASSSANRGHEQFF
D gene: TRBD1
V gene: TRBV7-9
J gene: TRBJ2-1

CDR3 protein: CASSSRTEANTEAFF
D gene: NA
V gene: TRBV6-5
J gene: TRBJ1-1

CDR3 protein: CASSHGLGTGGYTF
D gene: NA
V gene: TRBV4-1
J gene: TRBJ1-2

CDR3 protein: CASTPYNEQFF
D gene: NA
V gene: TRBV7-9
J gene: TRBJ2-1

CDR3 protein: CASSLGTGGEKLFF
D gene: TRBD1
V gene: TRBV5-1
J gene: TRBJ1-4

CDR3 protein: CASSLRGSSYNEQFF
D gene: NA
V gene: TRBV7-7
J gene: TRBJ2-1

CDR3 protein: CASSSTGTGKGGYTF
D gene: TRBD1
V gene: TRBV7-2
J gene: TRBJ1-2

CDR3 protein: CAISESKGGGSTEAFF
D gene: NA
V gene: TRBV10-3
J gene: TRBJ1-1

CDR3 protein: CASSQRGGSGANVLTF
D gene: TRBD2
V gene: TRBV9
J gene: TRBJ2-6

CDR3 protein: CASSRTGGDTGELFF
D gene: NA
V gene: TRBV19
J gene: TRBJ2-2

CDR3 protein: CASSLGLAGVSTDTQYF
D gene: TRBD2
V gene: TRBV11-3
J gene: TRBJ2-3

CDR3 protein: CASSETSTGDGEKLFF
D gene: TRBD1
V gene: TRBV6-1
J gene: TRBJ1-4

CDR3 protein: CASKTEQENYEQYF
D gene: NA
V gene: TRBV5-1
J gene: TRBJ2-7

CDR3 protein: CASSLGDREETQYF
D gene: TRBD1
V gene: TRBV11-3
J gene: TRBJ2-5

CDR3 protein: CASMLDISNEKLFF
D gene: NA
V gene: TRBV5-5
J gene: TRBJ1-4

CDR3 protein: CSATTKGGYTF
D gene: NA
V gene: TRBV20-1
J gene: TRBJ1-2

CDR3 protein: CASSLLAGSGGTGLTDTQYF
D gene: NA
V gene: TRBV5-1
J gene: TRBJ2-3

CDR3 protein: CASSLSGKLNSPLHF
D gene: NA
V gene: TRBV7-2
J gene: TRBJ1-6

CDR3 protein: CASKAMDSQIYEQYF
D gene: NA
V gene: TRBV2
J gene: TRBJ2-7

CDR3 protein: CASSTRDRGYNEQFF
D gene: TRBD1
V gene: TRBV19
J gene: TRBJ2-1

CDR3 protein: CASSRQNQPQHF
D gene: NA
V gene: TRBV2
J gene: TRBJ1-5

CDR3 protein: CSASPLDTQYF
D gene: NA
V gene: TRBV20-1
J gene: TRBJ2-3

CDR3 protein: CASSPQTYSYEQYF
D gene: NA
V gene: TRBV7-2
J gene: TRBJ2-7

CDR3 protein: CATSSEKTSGTTDTQYF
D gene: TRBD2
V gene: TRBV15
J gene: TRBJ2-3

CDR3 protein: CASILTGVGGYTF
D gene: TRBD1
V gene: TRBV2
J gene: TRBJ1-2

CDR3 protein: CASSLTGTGLIRATQYF
D gene: TRBD1
V gene: TRBV7-6
J gene: TRBJ2-5

CDR3 protein: CAWSVRRTRDPEAFF
D gene: NA
V gene: TRBV30
J gene: TRBJ1-1

CDR3 protein: CASSTSSYGYTF
D gene: NA
V gene: TRBV6-5
J gene: TRBJ1-2

CDR3 protein: CAWSKGQGVTYEQYF
D gene: TRBD1
V gene: TRBV30
J gene: TRBJ2-7

CDR3 protein: CASSLGTSADTQYF
D gene: NA
V gene: TRBV5-1
J gene: TRBJ2-3

CDR3 protein: CASSYLAGVSYNEQFF
D gene: TRBD2
V gene: TRBV7-3
J gene: TRBJ2-1

CDR3 protein: CASSDRTVDYGYTF
D gene: NA
V gene: TRBV19
J gene: TRBJ1-2

CDR3 protein: CASSPSGTNTDTQYF
D gene: TRBD2
V gene: TRBV11-3
J gene: TRBJ2-3

CDR3 protein: CASSRNSGGRTNEQYF
D gene: TRBD2
V gene: TRBV4-1
J gene: TRBJ2-7

CDR3 protein: CASSLIPGDEQYF
D gene: NA
V gene: TRBV7-3
J gene: TRBJ2-7

CDR3 protein: CASSFLQLPGLGEQYF
D gene: NA
V gene: TRBV27
J gene: TRBJ2-7

CDR3 protein: CASSFLTSGSYEQYF
D gene: TRBD2
V gene: TRBV27
J gene: TRBJ2-7

CDR3 protein: CASSLGRGPQRQYF
D gene: NA
V gene: TRBV5-1
J gene: TRBJ2-3

CDR3 protein: CASSTSSGRADTQYF
D gene: TRBD2
V gene: TRBV28
J gene: TRBJ2-3

CDR3 protein: CASSQDVGAQANEQFF
D gene: NA
V gene: TRBV4-1
J gene: TRBJ2-1

CDR3 protein: CASSLGGDYSVLYGYTF
D gene: NA
V gene: TRBV5-1
J gene: TRBJ1-2

CDR3 protein: CSVRHPGRTEAFF
D gene: NA
V gene: TRBV29-1
J gene: TRBJ1-1

CDR3 protein: CAWSVPGGLMYDEKLFF
D gene: NA
V gene: TRBV30
J gene: TRBJ1-4

CDR3 protein: CASSEKGEGTEAFF
D gene: NA
V gene: TRBV6-4
J gene: TRBJ1-1

CDR3 protein: CASSLRPPFSGNTIYF
D gene: NA
V gene: TRBV7-9
J gene: TRBJ1-3

CDR3 protein: CASSFNDRTEAFF
D gene: NA
V gene: TRBV5-1
J gene: TRBJ1-1

CDR3 protein: CASSMEGLYGYTF
D gene: NA
V gene: TRBV19
J gene: TRBJ1-2

CDR3 protein: CASSRSGGVTDTQYF
D gene: TRBD2
V gene: TRBV9
J gene: TRBJ2-3

CDR3 protein: CASSKDRAGQPQHF
D gene: TRBD1
V gene: TRBV6-6
J gene: TRBJ1-5

CDR3 protein: CSVSGANYGYTF
D gene: NA
V gene: TRBV29-1
J gene: TRBJ1-2

CDR3 protein: CASSPGGQETQYF
D gene: NA
V gene: TRBV18
J gene: TRBJ2-5

CDR3 protein: CASSGTGSRQPQHF
D gene: TRBD1
V gene: TRBV19
J gene: TRBJ1-5

CDR3 protein: CASIIQGAGEQFF
D gene: TRBD1
V gene: TRBV2
J gene: TRBJ2-1

CDR3 protein: CASSSPTANYGYTF
D gene: NA
V gene: TRBV5-8
J gene: TRBJ1-2